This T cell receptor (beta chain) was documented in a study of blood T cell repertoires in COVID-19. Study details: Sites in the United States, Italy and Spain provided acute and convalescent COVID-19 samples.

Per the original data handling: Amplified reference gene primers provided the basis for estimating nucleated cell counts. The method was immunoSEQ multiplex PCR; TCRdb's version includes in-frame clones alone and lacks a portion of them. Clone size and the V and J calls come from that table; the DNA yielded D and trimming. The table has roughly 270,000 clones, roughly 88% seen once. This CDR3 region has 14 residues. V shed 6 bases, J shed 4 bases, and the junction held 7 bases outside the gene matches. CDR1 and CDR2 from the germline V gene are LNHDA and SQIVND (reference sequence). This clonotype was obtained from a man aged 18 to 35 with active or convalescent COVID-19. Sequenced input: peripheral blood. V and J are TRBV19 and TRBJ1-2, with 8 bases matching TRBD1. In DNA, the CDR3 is TGTGCCAGTAGCCCCAGGACAGGGATCTATGGCTACACCTTC. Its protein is CASSPRTGIYGYTF. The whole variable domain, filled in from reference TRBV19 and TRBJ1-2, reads DGGITQSPKYLFRKEGQNVTLSCEQNLNHDAMYWYRQDPGQGLRLIYYSQIVNDFQKGDIAEGYSVSREKKESFPLTVTSAQKNPTAFYLCASSPRTGIYGYTFGSGTRLTVV.